This entry describes one T cell receptor (beta chain). These data are taken from a study of shared clonotypes between healthy human individuals. CD8 cells regarded as naive lacked CD45RO, were positively chosen for CCR7, and omitted terminally differentiated effector memory CD45RA+ cells. TCRdb's table, derived via immunoSEQ multiplex PCR, lists solely in-frame clones and lacks some. The sample has more than 2 million clones, about 95% seen once. The CDR3 length is 13 residues. With 4 bases removed from V and 6 bases from J, the gap between germline ends came to 13 bases. The germline V gene encodes CDR1 SGHDT and CDR2 YYEEEE.

The sample taken for sequencing was naive CD8+ T cells sorted from blood. V gene TRBV5-6 combines with J gene TRBJ1-1; D remains ambiguous. This clonotype was sampled from a man younger than 30 in good health. CDR3 sequence: CASSAAVWAEAFF. The CDR3 coding sequence is TGTGCCAGCAGCGCGGCGGTTTGGGCTGAAGCTTTCTTT.